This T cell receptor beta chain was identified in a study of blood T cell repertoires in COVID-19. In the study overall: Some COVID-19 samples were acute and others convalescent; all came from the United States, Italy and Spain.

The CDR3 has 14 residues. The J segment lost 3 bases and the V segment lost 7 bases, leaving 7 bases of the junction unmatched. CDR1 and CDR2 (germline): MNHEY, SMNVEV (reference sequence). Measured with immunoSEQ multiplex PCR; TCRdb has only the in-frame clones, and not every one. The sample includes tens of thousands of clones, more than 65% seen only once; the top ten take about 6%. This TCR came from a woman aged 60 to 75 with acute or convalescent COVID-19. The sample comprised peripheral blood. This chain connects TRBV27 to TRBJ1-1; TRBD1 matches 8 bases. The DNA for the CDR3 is TGTGCCAGCATGCACGGACAGGGAGACACTGAAGCTTTCTTT. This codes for CASMHGQGDTEAFF.